This paragraph covers one TCR beta chain sequence. Its antigen is unknown. The sequenced template was cDNA made from the entire isolated RNA. Clones were sequenced by immunoSEQ multiplex PCR, and TCRdb holds only the in-frame ones, with some missing. Of under 300,000 clones listed, about 11% are singletons. This record belongs to a study of beta chain features in type 1 diabetes. Looking at the study overall: Age, gender and cell yields were similar between patients and healthy donors.

Study results and limitations: Among patients with Type 1 diabetes, TCRB CDR3s were moderately but significantly shorter in every one of the four CD4+ subsets.

This CDR3 has 13 amino acids. The trim removed 6 bases at V and 4 bases at J, leaving 4 bases unmatched. The germline V gene has CDR1 SGHRS and CDR2 YFSETQ. The origin of this receptor is a young man with type 1 diabetes. Sequencing was done on a sample of naive CD4+ T cells from blood. This chain connects TRBV5-1 to TRBJ2-1; the match to TRBD1 covers 7 bases. Here the CDR3 reads CASTPQGYNEQFF. CDR3 DNA sequence: TGCGCCAGCACCCCACAGGGGTACAATGAGCAGTTCTTC.